The 22 T cell receptor beta chains in this list originate from one sample, sequenced in a study of shared clonotypes between healthy human individuals. TCRdb's table, derived via immunoSEQ multiplex PCR, lists solely in-frame clones and lacks some. The repertoire holds about 2.1 million clones, with roughly 93% as singletons. Terminally differentiated effector memory CD45RA+ cells were excluded from the naive CD8 cells, which were CD45RO-negative and positively selected for CCR7. Input material: naive CD8+ T cells from PBMCs. Every receptor here comes from a man aged 18 to 30 in good health. Some clones in this sample may be carry-over from other donors' samples.

This clone has more than one count but fewer than ten. The V and J genes are TRBV4-1 and TRBJ1-1; perhaps TRBD1 as D (5 bases). This CDR3 is built from 13 residues. Germline values: CDR1 MGHRA, CDR2 YSYEKL. Trimming removed 5 bases at V and 4 bases at J, with 11 bases between. The CDR3: CASSDRIATEAFF. In DNA form, the CDR3 reads TGCGCCAGCAGCGACAGAATAGCCACTGAAGCTTTCTTT.

J is TRBJ1-2 and V is TRBV9, with D possibly TRBD1 on 5 matching bases. Germline assignment: CDR1 SGDLS and CDR2 YYNGEE. Trimming stripped 4 bases from V and 0 bases from J, with 13 bases between. The CDR3 loop spans 15 amino acids. The CDR3, as DNA: TGTGCCAGCAGCTGGGACGGAAATCCTAACTATGGCTACACCTTC. It yields the protein CASSWDGNPNYGYTF.

The gene calls are TRBV6-6 and TRBJ1-3; D possibly corresponds to TRBD1 (5 bases). Trimming took 5 bases from V and 8 from J, leaving 13 bases between them. In germline, CDR1 is MNHNY, CDR2 SVGAGI (reference sequence). The CDR3 extends over 13 amino acids. The CDR3 sequence is CASSVGRGYTIYF. CDR3 in DNA: TGTGCCAGCAGTGTCGGTCGGGGCTACACCATATATTTT.

V is TRBV4-3 and J is TRBJ2-1; D could derive from TRBD1 or TRBD2 (5 bases each). The CDR3 runs to 16 residues. V lost 4 bases and J lost 7, with 20 bases in between. CDR1 and CDR2 from the germline V gene are LGHNA and YSLEER. The CDR3 reads CASSLTARDPGNEQFF. In DNA, the CDR3 is TGCGCCAGCAGCCTCACAGCCCGGGACCCGGGGAATGAGCAGTTCTTC.

The V and J genes are TRBV19 and TRBJ2-3; 13 nucleotides agree with TRBD2. The J segment lost 6 bases and the V segment lost 0 bases, leaving 9 bases of the junction unmatched. Germline V gives CDR1 LNHDA, CDR2 SQIVND (reference sequence). The CDR3 is 18 residues long. As DNA, the CDR3 is TGTGCCAGTAGTATAGATCTCGCGGGACTAGCGGGAATGGATACGCAGTATTTT. Translating gives CASSIDLAGLAGMDTQYF.

This clone has a single count. The sample carries other DNA sequences with the same CDR3. The rearrangement uses TRBV30 and TRBJ2-1, with a tentative D call TRBD1 (5 bases). CDR1 and CDR2 from the germline V gene are GTSNPN and SVGIG (reference sequence). The CDR3 length is 14 residues. Trimming shortened V by 4 bases and J by 4 bases, and 14 bases separated the two germline ends. The DNA of the CDR3 is TGTGCCTGGACACTATTGGGGCGATACAATGAGCAGTTCTTC. This gives the protein CAWTLLGRYNEQFF.

The CDR3 reads CASSLAIGTGFNEQFF. The CDR3 DNA is TGTGCCAGCAGCTTGGCTATCGGGACAGGCTTCAATGAGCAGTTCTTC. The rearrangement uses TRBV5-8 and TRBJ2-1; 8 nucleotides match TRBD1. V shed 0 bases and J 6 bases; nucleotides not matched to a gene: 8. Germline loops: CDR1 SGHTS, CDR2 YDEGEE. CDR3 size: 16 residues.

The genes are TRBV7-8 and TRBJ2-1; 8 bases map to TRBD2. The V gene's germline CDR1 is SGHVS and CDR2 FQNEAQ. V trimming: 1 base; J trimming: 6 bases; junction bases outside the gene matches: 8. The CDR3 spans 16 residues. The CDR3 region is CASSLVREGLGNEQFF. The CDR3 DNA is TGTGCCAGCAGCTTAGTACGGGAGGGCCTGGGCAATGAGCAGTTCTTC. The full variable domain, its missing parts supplied by reference TRBV7-8 and TRBJ2-1, is GAGVSQSPRYKVAKRGQDVALRCDPISGHVSLFWYQQALGQGPEFLTYFQNEAQLDKSGLPSDRFFAERPEGSVSTLKIQRTQQEDSAVYLCASSLVREGLGNEQFFGPGTRLTVL.

This chain uses TRBV19 with TRBJ2-3; D assignment may be TRBD1 or TRBD2 (5 bases each). V lost 3 bases, J lost 4 bases, and 14 bases lay in between. Germline loops: CDR1 LNHDA, CDR2 SQIVND (reference sequence). The length of the CDR3 is 15 residues. CDR3 in amino acids: CASSIRGYNADTQYF. The CDR3 DNA reads as TGTGCCAGTAGTATTCGGGGCTATAACGCAGATACGCAGTATTTT.

Comment on this clone: This specimen includes other DNA sequences encoding the same CDR3. This rearrangement joins TRBV27 to TRBJ2-7; a possible D gene is TRBD2 (5 bases). The CDR3 has 14 amino acids. The V gene lost 2 bases and the J gene lost 2 bases, with 10 bases spanning the gap. Germline lookup yields CDR1 MNHEY and CDR2 SMNVEV (reference sequence). The CDR3 region has the DNA TGTGCCAGCAGTTTACGGGGTACCACCTACGAGCAGTACTTC. It is translated as CASSLRGTTYEQYF.

This chain connects TRBV4-1 to TRBJ1-1, with unresolved D. This CDR3 comprises 16 residues. The ends were cut back, 1 base at V and 1 base at J, with 13 bases in the middle. Per germline, CDR1 MGHRA and CDR2 YSYEKL. The CDR3 DNA reads as TGCGCCAGCAGCCAAGTAAGTGACATGAGGAACACTGAAGCTTTCTTT. Translation gives CASSQVSDMRNTEAFF.

Of note for this clone: Relative to the germline gene, one junction end is altered; a read error may explain this. The rearrangement links TRBV7-2 to TRBJ2-7; D gene ambiguous. Looked up from germline, CDR1 is SGHTA and CDR2 is FQGNSA. The CDR3 covers 14 residues. The CDR3 region is CASSLRFLDYVQYF. The CDR3 bases are TGTGCCAGCAGCTTACGTTTTTTGGATTACGTGCAGTACTTC.

V gene TRBV27 combines with J gene TRBJ2-1, with 9 bases fitting TRBD1. Trimming took 9 bases from V and 7 from J; bases not matched to a gene: 16. Germline loops: CDR1 MNHEY, CDR2 SMNVEV (reference sequence). The CDR3 covers 16 residues. The CDR3 reads CASNKGRRDRDNEQFF. As DNA, the CDR3 is TGTGCCAGTAACAAGGGCCGCCGGGACAGGGATAATGAGCAGTTCTTC.

The rearrangement links TRBV28 to TRBJ2-7, with 7 bases that match TRBD2. The junction had 6 bases not matched to a gene; V was cut back by 7 bases and J by 0 bases. The CDR3 sequence is 14 residues long. The germline CDR1 and CDR2 sequences are MDHEN and SYDVKM. CDR3 coding DNA: TGTGCCAGCAATTACCGCGGGAGCTCCTACGAGCAGTACTTC. This encodes CASNYRGSSYEQYF.

The rearrangement joins TRBV4-2 to TRBJ2-2; 9 nucleotides align to TRBD2. V shed 1 base and J 6 bases; nucleotides not matched to a gene: 0. The CDR3 contains 14 residues. Germline loops: CDR1 LGHNA, CDR2 YNFKEQ. CDR3 nucleotide sequence: TGTGCCAGCAGCCAAGTAGCGGGAGCCGGGGAGCTGTTTTTT. Residues: CASSQVAGAGELFF.

Remarks on this clone: The junction does not match germline at one end; this may be a read error. This sequence joins TRBV6-1 and TRBJ1-1; TRBD1 aligns across 7 bases. This CDR3 is 17 amino acids long. The V gene's germline CDR1 is MNHNS and CDR2 SASEGT. CDR3 residues: CASSEGDRTYQNTEAFF. CDR3 coding DNA: TGTGCCAGCAGCGAAGGGGACAGAACATACCAGAACACTGAAGCTTTCTTT.

The chain joins TRBV6-1 to TRBJ1-1; a possible D gene is TRBD1 (6 bases). The germline V and J ends were trimmed by 0 bases and 1 base, with 15 bases remaining between them. Germline assignment: CDR1 MNHNS and CDR2 SASEGT. CDR3 size: 17 residues. This chain's CDR3 is CASSEAGRRGSNTEAFF. The CDR3 DNA follows: TGTGCCAGCAGTGAAGCGGGTCGCAGGGGCTCGAACACTGAAGCTTTCTTT.

The V and J genes are TRBV5-1 and TRBJ1-2; D possibly corresponds to TRBD1 (5 bases). With 0 bases removed from V and 8 bases from J, the gap between germline ends came to 14 bases. This CDR3 spans 14 amino acids. Germline V gene lookup returns CDR1 SGHRS and CDR2 YFSETQ. CDR3: CASSLDRIPRGYTF. As DNA, the CDR3 is TGCGCCAGCAGCTTGGACAGGATCCCCCGAGGCTACACCTTC.

V usage is TRBV18 and J usage is TRBJ2-5; 9 nucleotides match TRBD1. The CDR3 is made up of 16 amino acids. V gave up 6 bases and J gave up 3 bases; unmatched junction bases: 11. Germline CDR1 is KGHSH and CDR2 is LQKENI. CDR3 DNA sequence: TGTGCCAGCTCCCCTCGGACAGGGGTGATCAAAGAGACCCAGTACTTC. Amino acid sequence: CASSPRTGVIKETQYF.

The rearrangement links TRBV7-2 to TRBJ2-2, with D uncertain. Germline loops: CDR1 SGHTA, CDR2 FQGNSA. V lost 1 base and J 1 base, leaving 10 bases between the germline ends. This CDR3 is 16 amino acids long. The CDR3 spells CASSLGPPMNTGELFF. The CDR3 DNA reads TGTGCCAGCAGCTTAGGTCCCCCTATGAACACCGGGGAGCTGTTTTTT.

The CDR3 region has the DNA TGTGCCAGCAGCTTAGGAGGGGCCAAGTCAACAACTGAAGCTTTCTTT. The encoded protein is CASSLGGAKSTTEAFF. The rearrangement joins TRBV7-9 to TRBJ1-1; perhaps TRBD1 as D (5 bases). CDR1 SEHNR and CDR2 FQNEAQ come from the germline V gene (reference sequence). V dropped 1 base and J dropped 5 bases, with 17 bases sitting between them. CDR3 size: 16 residues.

This clone has only one observation. The chain combines TRBV9 with TRBJ2-2; no definite D call. V lost 3 bases and J 7 bases, leaving 13 bases between the germline ends. The V gene's germline CDR1 is SGDLS and CDR2 YYNGEE. The CDR3 sequence is 14 residues long. Here the CDR3 reads CASSAMPEVGELFF. In DNA form, the CDR3 reads TGTGCCAGCAGCGCTATGCCTGAGGTCGGGGAGCTGTTTTTT.